The T cell receptor (beta chain) described here comes from a study of CD8 T cells in ankylosing spondylitis. Findings of the study overall: Blood from ankylosing spondylitis patients appeared to carry a characteristic roughly 8-variant TCR beta motif. Disease-linked clones had a CD8+ phenotype and relatively low frequency in peripheral blood.

Turning to this clonotype: Its cognate antigen is unknown.

Using quantitative 5'-RACE with molecular barcodes, the authors made TCR beta libraries. MiXCR, applied by TCRdb to the 5' RACE reads, yields one record per CDR3 protein. The sample records around 770,000 distinct CDR3 sequences, 15% to 20% being singletons. The source material was blood, either unsorted or a sorted T cell fraction (not recorded which). The sequence came from a male donor with ankylosing spondylitis.

CDR3 amino acids: CASTPIGGTTDTQYF. In nucleotides, the CDR3 is TGTGCCAGCACCCCGATTGGCGGGACCACAGATACGCAGTATTTT. The chain recombines TRBV27 with TRBJ2-3, with D tentatively TRBD2 (6 bases). Trimming took off 7 bases at V and 2 bases at J, with 16 bases between the two ends. Per the germline V gene, CDR1 is MNHEY and CDR2 is SMNVEV (reference sequence). The CDR3 has 15 residues.